Below are 15 T cell receptor beta chains sequenced from a single sample in a study of naive and memory T cell subsets (dated by TCRdb to 2015 to 2018). The receptor library was made with UMI-ligation and nested PCR. Sequenced using an Illumina MiSeq. To cover both TRBC1 and TRBC2, the beta constant-region primer consisted of an equimolar mix of two oligonucleotides. The ligated cDNA went through four rounds of PCR with nested alpha and beta constant-region primers together with the SP2 primer. TCRdb took the public reads, trimmed them with fastp at Q25, ran MiXCR for clone calling and kept in-frame beta chains. One record per CDR3 amino acid sequence lists the most common genes and DNA. The sample has about 120,000 distinct CDR3 sequences on record, roughly 36% of them singletons. Around 0.92% of the sample is in the top ten clones. The sequenced material came from central memory CD4+ T cells from blood. The cell subset or site label, as the study defines it: central memory, CD45RA- CD27+. The receptors derive from a human donor in good health.

This clonotype was seen a few times. The chain combines TRBV28 with TRBJ1-5; D unclear. There are 12 residues in the CDR3. V dropped 5 bases and J dropped 4 bases, with 6 bases sitting between them. Per germline, CDR1 MDHEN and CDR2 SYDVKM. Here the CDR3 DNA reads TGTGCCAGCAGTCCATATAATCAGCCCCAGCATTTT. Translating gives CASSPYNQPQHF. The whole variable domain, remainder taken from reference TRBV28 and TRBJ1-5, is DVKVTQSSRYLVKRTGEKVFLECVQDMDHENMFWYRQDPGLGLRLIYFSYDVKMKEKGDIPEGYSVSREKKERFSLILESASTNQTSMYLCASSPYNQPQHFGDGTRLSIL.

V is TRBV6-6 and J is TRBJ2-5, with D tentatively TRBD1 (5 bases). From germline, CDR1 is MNHNY and CDR2 SVGAGI (reference sequence). The CDR3 sequence is 15 residues long. Trimming cost V 6 bases and J 6 bases, with 20 bases left between them. In DNA form, the CDR3 reads TGTGCCAGCAGCAAAGGCCAGGGCGTTTTAAAGACCCAGTACTTC. This gives the protein CASSKGQGVLKTQYF.

The chain couples TRBV6-5 to TRBJ1-5; D remains unclear. The length of the CDR3 is 14 residues. Looked up from germline, CDR1 is MNHEY and CDR2 is SVGAGI. Between the trimmed V and J ends, which lost 3 bases and 2 bases, there was a span of 8 bases. The CDR3 region has the DNA TGTGCCAGCAGTTATGGGCAACGCAATCAGCCCCAGCATTTT. Protein sequence: CASSYGQRNQPQHF.

This clonotype was seen a single time. The chain is built from TRBV6-5 and TRBJ2-3; TRBD2 matches 13 bases. The CDR3 is made up of 17 amino acids. Germline loops: CDR1 MNHEY, CDR2 SVGAGI. Germline trimming cut 6 bases from V and 6 bases from J; bases unmatched to any gene: 12. DNA for the CDR3: TGTGCCAGCAGACCCTCGGGACTAGCGGGAAGACGGGATACGCAGTATTTT. It encodes CASRPSGLAGRRDTQYF.

This sequence joins TRBV27 and TRBJ1-1, with D unclear. Germline assignment: CDR1 MNHEY and CDR2 SMNVEV (reference sequence). V lost 5 bases and J lost 0, with 10 bases in between. The CDR3 has 14 amino acids. This CDR3 is CASSPSRMNTEAFF. The DNA of the CDR3 is TGTGCCAGCAGTCCCTCGCGGATGAACACTGAAGCTTTCTTT.

The chain links TRBV7-8 to TRBJ2-2, with D possibly matching TRBD1 (6 bases). Trimming removed 7 bases from V and 4 bases from J, with 16 bases in between. This CDR3 is built from 15 residues. Looked up from germline, CDR1 is SGHVS and CDR2 is FQNEAQ. The CDR3 here is CASTEAGAATGELFF. The CDR3 DNA reads as TGTGCCAGCACTGAGGCAGGGGCGGCCACCGGGGAGCTGTTTTTT.

This clonotype has ten or more counts. The J gene is TRBJ2-1, the V gene TRBV20-1, with 8 bases matching TRBD2. CDR3 length: 15 residues. Trimming removed 3 bases from V and 10 bases from J; junction bases left unmatched: 14. Per the germline V gene, CDR1 is DFQATT and CDR2 is SNEGSKA (reference sequence). This CDR3 reads CSASGTSDMTWEQFF. The CDR3 region has the DNA TGCAGTGCTAGCGGGACTAGTGACATGACATGGGAGCAGTTCTTC.

This clonotype was counted between two and nine times. This chain connects TRBV6-2 or TRBV6-3 to TRBJ2-2, with 10 positions matching TRBD2. This CDR3 has 17 residues. Unmatched junction bases numbered 11, after V lost 5 bases and J lost 5 bases. Germline CDR1 reads MNHEY; CDR2 reads SVGEGT. DNA for the CDR3: TGTGCCAGCAGTAAACAAGCGGGAGGGCCGATAACCGGGGAGCTGTTTTTT. Encoded protein: CASSKQAGGPITGELFF.

This clonotype was observed a handful of times. The junction does not match germline at one end; this may be a read error. The chain is built from TRBV7-7 and TRBJ2-2; the D gene is possibly TRBD2 (6 bases). Per germline, CDR1 SSHAT and CDR2 FNYEAQ (reference sequence). The CDR3 sequence is 16 residues long. In DNA form, the CDR3 reads TGTGCTAGCAGCTTCGATCGGGCGGGAAACACCGGGGAGCTGTTTTTT. Protein product: CASSFDRAGNTGELFF. The full variable domain, its missing parts supplied by reference TRBV7-7 and TRBJ2-2, is GAGVSQSPRYKVTKRGQDVTLRCDPISSHATLYWYQQALGQGPEFLTYFNYEAQPDKSGLPSDRFSAERPEGSISTLTIQRTEQRDSAMYRCASSFDRAGNTGELFFGEGSRLTVL.

The genes are TRBV5-1 and TRBJ1-2; 7 nucleotides line up with TRBD1. Trimming removed 3 bases from V and 3 bases from J; junction bases left unmatched: 2. The V gene's germline CDR1 is SGHRS and CDR2 YFSETQ. The CDR3 spans 13 residues. CDR3 sequence reads: CASSSDRDYGYTF. The CDR3 DNA reads TGCGCCAGCAGCTCTGACAGGGACTATGGCTACACCTTC.

V usage is TRBV7-6 and J usage is TRBJ2-3, with 9 bases fitting TRBD2. V lost 5 bases to trimming and J lost 4 bases; unmatched junction nucleotides: 7. Germline CDR1 is SGHVS and CDR2 is FNYEAQ. The CDR3 has 15 amino acids. CDR3 sequence (DNA): TGTGCCAGCAGCCGGCGGCTAGCGGGACCAGATACGCAGTATTTT. Amino acids: CASSRRLAGPDTQYF.

The chain employs TRBV27 and TRBJ2-3; 13 bases match TRBD2. Germline loops: CDR1 MNHEY, CDR2 SMNVEV (reference sequence). The V segment lost 3 bases and the J segment 4 bases; nucleotides outside the gene matches: 7. The CDR3 is 17 amino acids. CDR3 sequence: CASSFITSGRAPDTQYF. The CDR3 DNA reads as TGTGCCAGCAGTTTCATCACTAGCGGGAGGGCCCCAGATACGCAGTATTTT.

The rearrangement links TRBV5-1 to TRBJ2-3, with 10 bases that match TRBD2. After removal of 0 bases from V and 4 bases from J, the junction contained 5 bases not matched to a gene. Germline loops: CDR1 SGHRS, CDR2 YFSETQ. CDR3 size: 16 residues. CDR3 sequence reads: CASSLDLAGESDTQYF. Here the CDR3 DNA reads TGCGCCAGCAGCTTGGACCTAGCGGGAGAGTCAGATACGCAGTATTTT.

Only one count was recorded for this clonotype. This chain connects TRBV19 to TRBJ2-5; possible D gene TRBD2, 5 bases. Germline values: CDR1 LNHDA, CDR2 SQIVND (reference sequence). Deletions cut 3 bases from V and 2 bases from J, with 16 bases between. The CDR3 is 16 amino acids. CDR3 residues: CASSMMRPGVQETQYF. CDR3 nucleotides: TGTGCCAGTAGTATGATGCGGCCCGGGGTACAAGAGACCCAGTACTTC.

The V and J genes are TRBV10-1 and TRBJ2-7, with TRBD1 matching 9 bases. The trim removed 4 bases at V and 2 bases at J, leaving 6 bases unmatched. This CDR3 is 15 amino acids long. Germline assignment: CDR1 WNHNN and CDR2 SYGVQD (reference sequence). The CDR3 DNA reads TGCGCCAGCAGTGGCCCGGGACAGGGAGCCTACGAGCAGTACTTC. Translating it yields CASSGPGQGAYEQYF.